The 8 T cell receptor beta chains below come from one sample, sequenced in a study of T-cell reconstitution after alpha-beta-depleted transplantation in children. This sample's TCRbeta library carried unique molecular identifier barcodes. MiXCR, applied by TCRdb to the PCR reads, yields one record per CDR3 protein. The data show some 200,000 distinct CDR3 sequences, 7.5% to 9.5% seen once. The specimen was PBMCs, mostly from graft donor cells, collected 360 days after TCRalphabeta/CD19-depleted stem cell transplant. The source is a male patient between 2 and 10 years old who had a stem cell transplant for acute myeloid leukemia, so the T cells may come from the graft donor.

This clonotype was seen ten or more times. The V gene is TRBV5-1, the J gene TRBJ2-1; D not certain. CDR1 is SGHRS and CDR2 is YFSETQ in the germline V gene. Trimming stripped 0 bases from V and 10 bases from J, with 17 bases between. This CDR3 comprises 15 residues. The CDR3 here is CASSLDRHHLGEQFF. CDR3 DNA: TGCGCCAGCAGCTTGGACCGTCACCATCTGGGAGAGCAGTTCTTC.

This rearrangement joins TRBV7-9 to TRBJ2-5; D is uncertain. Germline V CDR1 and CDR2: SEHNR, FQNEAQ (reference sequence). V shed 3 bases and J shed 2 bases, with 16 bases lying between them. This CDR3 is 16 amino acids long. The CDR3 bases are TGTGCCAGCAGCTTCAACCCTCGCCCGGTTCAAGAGACCCAGTACTTC. It codes for CASSFNPRPVQETQYF. The full variable domain, its missing parts supplied by reference TRBV7-9 and TRBJ2-5, is DTGVSQNPRHKITKRGQNVTFRCDPISEHNRLYWYRQTLGQGPEFLTYFQNEAQLEKSRLLSDRFSAERPKGSFSTLEIQRTEQGDSAMYLCASSFNPRPVQETQYFGPGTRLLVL.

In its sample, this clonotype was seen many times. The chain carries TRBV11-2 and TRBJ2-4; D might be TRBD1 (6 bases). Trimming stripped 1 base from V and 6 bases from J, with 16 bases between. Germline assignment: CDR1 SGHAT and CDR2 FQNNGV. This CDR3 has 16 residues. The CDR3 spells CASSLVRTGRSNIQYF. The CDR3 DNA reads as TGTGCCAGCAGCTTAGTGCGAACAGGGCGGTCAAACATTCAGTACTTC. Combining the CDR3 with reference TRBV11-2 and TRBJ2-4 gives the whole variable domain EAGVAQSPRYKIIEKRQSVAFWCNPISGHATLYWYQQILGQGPKLLIQFQNNGVVDDSQLPKDRFSAERLKGVDSTLKIQPAKLEDSAVYLCASSLVRTGRSNIQYFGAGTRLSVL.

This clonotype was seen at least ten times. J is TRBJ2-1 and V is TRBV7-9, with 9 bases lining up with TRBD2. Germline V lookup: CDR1 SEHNR, CDR2 FQNEAQ (reference sequence). V gave up 5 bases and J gave up 2 bases; unmatched junction bases: 7. CDR3 length: 16 residues. The CDR3 loop reads CASSSSGGHTYNEQFF. The CDR3 DNA sequence: TGTGCCAGCAGCAGTAGCGGGGGCCACACCTACAATGAGCAGTTCTTC.

There are a few counts of this clonotype. The V call is TRBV5-6, the J call TRBJ2-7, with a possible D match to TRBD2 (7 bases). Trimming cost V 4 bases and J 6 bases, with 14 bases left between them. CDR1 is SGHDT, CDR2 YYEEEE, per germline. This CDR3 has 13 amino acids. The CDR3: CASSPGGGVEQYV. The CDR3 coding sequence is TGTGCCAGCAGCCCCGGAGGGGGGGTCGAGCAGTACGTC.

This clonotype came up a few times. The V gene is TRBV29-1, the J gene TRBJ2-7, with D possibly TRBD1 on 6 matching bases. Germline CDR1 reads SQVTM; CDR2 reads ANQGSEA. There are 13 residues in the CDR3. V was clipped by 4 bases and J by 3 bases, with 13 bases between them. The CDR3 protein is CSVVNRAGYEQYF. Here the CDR3 DNA reads TGCAGCGTTGTCAACAGGGCGGGCTACGAGCAGTACTTC.

This clonotype was recorded at least ten times. V gene TRBV12-3 or TRBV12-4 combines with J gene TRBJ2-5, with 8 positions matching TRBD2. The ends lost 7 bases at V and 5 bases at J; junction bases unmatched: 6. The CDR3 loop spans 13 amino acids. The CDR3 DNA is TGTGCCAGCAAGGCGGGAGGATTGGAGACCCAGTACTTC. Residues: CASKAGGLETQYF.

The genes are TRBV12-3 or TRBV12-4 and TRBJ1-2; D remains ambiguous. The V end lost 4 bases, the J end lost 0 bases, and 6 bases lay between the germline ends. The CDR3 has 13 residues. The CDR3 sequence: CASSSGSNYGYTF. The CDR3 region has the DNA TGTGCCAGCAGTTCGGGATCTAACTATGGCTACACCTTC.